The rows below give T cell receptor beta chains drawn from one sample of a study of T cells in tuberculosis. Sequenced by immunoSEQ multiplex PCR; TCRdb stores in-frame clones only, minus some. The sample holds 25,000 to 35,000 clones; about 91% are singletons and the top ten take around 7%. The sequenced sample was PBMCs, obtained at tuberculosis diagnosis. The receptors come from an adult with tuberculosis. Each CDR3 is given with its conserved first and last residue. A D gene is named only where the DNA matches it firmly. The listing skips clone size in some rows; elsewhere it reads once, few, many or a size class.

>TRBJ2-2|TRBD1|NA|TRBV19
CASRRQGAHTGELFF
TGTGCCAGTAGGAGACAGGGGGCGCACACCGGGGAGCTGTTTTTT
>TRBJ2-3|TRBD1|NA|TRBV15
CATSRDREVDTQYF
TGTGCCACCAGCAGGGACAGGGAGGTAGATACGCAGTATTTT
>TRBJ2-7|TRBD1|NA|TRBV30
CAWSRLSGTGKSYEQYF
TGTGCCTGGAGTCGATTATCCGGGACAGGGAAATCCTACGAGCAGTACTTC
>TRBJ2-3|TRBD2|NA|TRBV4-3
CASSLSGGLDTQYF
TGCGCCAGCAGCCTCAGCGGGGGGTTAGATACGCAGTATTTT
>TRBJ2-7|TRBD2|few|TRBV25-1
CASSAPGTSGMGEQYF
TGTGCCAGCAGTGCGCCCGGGACTAGCGGGATGGGCGAGCAGTACTTC
>TRBJ2-1|TRBD2|NA|TRBV7-3
CASSRRHLTSGFEGNEQFF
TGTGCCAGCAGCCGCCGGCATTTGACTAGCGGATTCGAGGGCAATGAGCAGTTCTTC
>TRBJ2-3|TRBD2|NA|TRBV13
CASQLSGAPSTDTQYF
TGTGCCAGCCAACTTAGCGGGGCTCCTAGCACAGATACGCAGTATTTT
>TRBJ1-5|TRBD1|NA|TRBV7-8
CASSLVWSRAGGRDQPQHF
TGTGCCAGCAGCTTAGTTTGGAGCAGGGCAGGGGGCAGGGATCAGCCCCAGCATTTT
>TRBJ2-1|NA|NA|TRBV9
CASSPGGAGEQFF
TGTGCCAGCAGCCCTGGGGGGGCAGGCGAGCAGTTCTTC
>TRBJ2-1|TRBD2|once|TRBV30
CAWTLAGTYNEQFF
TGTGCCTGGACCTTAGCGGGAACTTACAATGAGCAGTTCTTC
>TRBJ1-2|NA|NA|TRBV6-5
CASSLTDYGGYTF
TGTGCCAGCAGTCTAACAGATTACGGCGGCTACACCTTC
>TRBJ2-7|NA|NA|TRBV15
CATTAGGSSSYEQYF
TGTGCCACCACCGCGGGTGGTAGCAGCTCCTACGAGCAGTACTTC
>TRBJ1-1|NA|NA|TRBV5-4
CASSFGSMNTEAFF
TGTGCCAGCAGCTTTGGCAGTATGAACACTGAAGCTTTCTTT
>TRBJ1-3|NA|NA|TRBV18
CASSRGSGNTIYF
TGTGCCAGCTCCCGGGGTTCTGGAAACACCATATATTTT
>TRBJ2-6|TRBD2|NA|TRBV7-3
CASSLGLAGSSGANVLTF
TGTGCCAGCAGCCTTGGACTAGCGGGATCCTCTGGGGCCAACGTCCTGACTTTC
>TRBJ2-3|NA|NA|TRBV5-4
CASSLARALGTDTQYF
TGTGCCAGCAGCTTGGCCAGGGCACTGGGTACGGATACGCAGTATTTT
>TRBJ1-5|NA|NA|TRBV6-1
CASSVDWNSNQPQHF
TGTGCCAGCAGTGTAGACTGGAATAGCAATCAGCCCCAGCATTTT
>TRBJ1-1|NA|NA|TRBV2
CASSGWGQNTEAFF
TGTGCCAGCAGTGGGTGGGGGCAGAACACTGAAGCTTTCTTT
>TRBJ2-7|TRBD1|NA|TRBV10-3
CAISDLYRDRGSYEQYF
TGTGCCATCAGTGACCTGTACCGGGACAGGGGGAGCTACGAGCAGTACTTC
>TRBJ1-5|TRBD1|NA|TRBV29-1
CSVETGGGGQPQHF
TGCAGCGTTGAGACAGGGGGCGGGGGTCAGCCCCAGCATTTT
>TRBJ2-2|TRBD1|NA|TRBV6-5
CASASDRGAGELFF
TGTGCCAGCGCTTCGGACAGGGGGGCCGGGGAGCTGTTTTTT
>TRBJ1-5|NA|NA|TRBV7-2
CASSLVTGGTQPQHF
TGTGCCAGCAGCTTAGTAACGGGGGGCACTCAGCCCCAGCATTTT
>TRBJ1-4|NA|once|TRBV11-2
CASSATTNEKLFF
TGTGCCAGCAGCGCTACAACTAATGAAAAACTGTTTTTT
>TRBJ2-4|NA|NA|TRBV29-1
CSVESGKNLKNIQYF
TGCAGCGTTGAATCAGGGAAGAACCTAAAAAACATTCAGTACTTC
>TRBJ2-3|TRBD2|once|TRBV15
CATSNPNRLADTQYF
TGTGCCACCAGCAACCCAAATCGACTAGCGGATACGCAGTATTTT
>TRBJ1-2|TRBD1|NA|TRBV2
CASSAGTGAHGYTF
TGTGCCAGCAGTGCAGGGACAGGGGCTCATGGCTACACCTTC